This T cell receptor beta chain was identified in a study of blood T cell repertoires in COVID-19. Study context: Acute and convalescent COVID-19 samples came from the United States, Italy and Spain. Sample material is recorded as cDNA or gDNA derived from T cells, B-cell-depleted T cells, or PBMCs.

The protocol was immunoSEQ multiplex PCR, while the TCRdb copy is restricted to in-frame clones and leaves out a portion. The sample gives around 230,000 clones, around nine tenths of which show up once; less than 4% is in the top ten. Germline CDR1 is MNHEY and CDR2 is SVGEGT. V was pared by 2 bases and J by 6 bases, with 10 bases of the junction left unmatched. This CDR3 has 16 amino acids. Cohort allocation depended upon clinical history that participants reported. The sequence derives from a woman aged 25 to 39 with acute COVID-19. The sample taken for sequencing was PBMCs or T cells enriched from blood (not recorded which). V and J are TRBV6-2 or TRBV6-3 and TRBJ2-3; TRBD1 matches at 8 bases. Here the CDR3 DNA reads TGTGCCAGCAGTTACCCAGCGCAGGGGGCATCGGATACGCAGTATTTT. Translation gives CASSYPAQGASDTQYF.